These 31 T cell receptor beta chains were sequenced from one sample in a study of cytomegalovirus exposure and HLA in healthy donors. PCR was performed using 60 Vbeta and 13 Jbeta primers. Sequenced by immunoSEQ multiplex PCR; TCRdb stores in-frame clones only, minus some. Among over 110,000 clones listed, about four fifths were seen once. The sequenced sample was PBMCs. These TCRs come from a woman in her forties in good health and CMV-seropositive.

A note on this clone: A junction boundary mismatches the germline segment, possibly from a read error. The CDR3: CAGRFTGYGYTF. For the CDR3, the DNA is TGTGCCGGCAGATTCACAGGATATGGCTACACCTTC. The chain uses TRBV7-3 and TRBJ1-2; D possibly corresponds to TRBD1 (5 bases). CDR1 is SGHTA and CDR2 is FQGTGA in the germline V gene. The CDR3 is 12 residues long. Drawing the rest from reference TRBV7-3 and TRBJ1-2, the complete variable domain is GAGVSQTPSNKVTEKGKYVELRCDPISGHTALYWYRQSLGQGPEFLIYFQGTGAADDSGLPNDRFFAVRPEGSVSTLKIQRTERGDSAVYLCAGRFTGYGYTFGSGTRLTVV.

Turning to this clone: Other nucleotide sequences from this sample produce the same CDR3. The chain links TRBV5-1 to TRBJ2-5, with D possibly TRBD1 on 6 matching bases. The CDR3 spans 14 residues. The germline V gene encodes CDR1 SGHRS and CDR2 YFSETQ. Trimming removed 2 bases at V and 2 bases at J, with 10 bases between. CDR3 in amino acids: CASSLQGPQETQYF. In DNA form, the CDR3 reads TGCGCCAGCAGCTTACAGGGACCACAAGAGACCCAGTACTTC. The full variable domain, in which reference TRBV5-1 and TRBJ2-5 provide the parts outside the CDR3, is KAGVTQTPRYLIKTRGQQVTLSCSPISGHRSVSWYQQTPGQGLQFLFEYFSETQRNKGNFPGRFSGRQFSNSRSEMNVSTLELGDSALYLCASSLQGPQETQYFGPGTRLLVL.

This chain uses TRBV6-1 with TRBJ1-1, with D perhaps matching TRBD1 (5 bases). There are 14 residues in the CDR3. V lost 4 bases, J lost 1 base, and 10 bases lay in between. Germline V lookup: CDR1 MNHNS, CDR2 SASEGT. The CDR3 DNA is TGTGCCAGCAGTGGGCCAGGGAAGAACACTGAAGCTTTCTTT. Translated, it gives CASSGPGKNTEAFF.

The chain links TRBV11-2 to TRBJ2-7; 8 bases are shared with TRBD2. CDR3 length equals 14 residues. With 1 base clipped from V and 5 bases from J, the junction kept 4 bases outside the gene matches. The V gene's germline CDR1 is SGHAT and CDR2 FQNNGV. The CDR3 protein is CASSLAGLAHEQYF. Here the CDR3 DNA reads TGTGCCAGCAGCTTAGCAGGACTAGCCCACGAGCAGTACTTC.

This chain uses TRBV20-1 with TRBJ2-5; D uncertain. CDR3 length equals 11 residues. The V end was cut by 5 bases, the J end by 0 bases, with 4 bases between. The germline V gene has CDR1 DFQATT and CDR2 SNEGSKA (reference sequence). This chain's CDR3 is CSAYHQETQYF. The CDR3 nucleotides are TGCAGTGCTTATCACCAAGAGACCCAGTACTTC.

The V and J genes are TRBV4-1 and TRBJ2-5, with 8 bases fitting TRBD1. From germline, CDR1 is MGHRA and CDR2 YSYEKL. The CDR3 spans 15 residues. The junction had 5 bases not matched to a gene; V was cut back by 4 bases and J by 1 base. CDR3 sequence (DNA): TGCGCCAGCAGCCCCAGACAGGGGACCCAAGAGACCCAGTACTTC. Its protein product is CASSPRQGTQETQYF.

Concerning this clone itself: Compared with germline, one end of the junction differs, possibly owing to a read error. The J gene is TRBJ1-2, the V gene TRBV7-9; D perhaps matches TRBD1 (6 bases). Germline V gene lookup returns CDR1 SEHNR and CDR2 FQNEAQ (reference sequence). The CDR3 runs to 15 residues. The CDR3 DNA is TGTTCCAGCAGCTTAAGTGGCCAGGGGTTCGACGGCTACACCTTC. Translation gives CSSSLSGQGFDGYTF. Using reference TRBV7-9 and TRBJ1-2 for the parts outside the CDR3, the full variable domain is DTGVSQNPRHKITKRGQNVTFRCDPISEHNRLYWYRQTLGQGPEFLTYFQNEAQLEKSRLLSDRFSAERPKGSFSTLEIQRTEQGDSAMYLCSSSLSGQGFDGYTFGSGTRLTVV.

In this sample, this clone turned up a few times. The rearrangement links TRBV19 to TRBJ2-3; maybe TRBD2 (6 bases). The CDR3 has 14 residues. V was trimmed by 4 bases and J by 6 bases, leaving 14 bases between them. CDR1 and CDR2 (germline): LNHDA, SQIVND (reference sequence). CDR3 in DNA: TGTGCCAGTAGTACAGGACTACCCGGGGATACGCAGTATTTT. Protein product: CASSTGLPGDTQYF.

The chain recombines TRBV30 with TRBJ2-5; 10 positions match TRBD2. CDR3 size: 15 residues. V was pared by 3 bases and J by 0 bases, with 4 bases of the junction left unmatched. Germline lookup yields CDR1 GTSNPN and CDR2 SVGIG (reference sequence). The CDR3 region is CAWRRLAGYQETQYF. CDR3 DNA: TGTGCCTGGAGGCGACTAGCGGGCTACCAAGAGACCCAGTACTTC.

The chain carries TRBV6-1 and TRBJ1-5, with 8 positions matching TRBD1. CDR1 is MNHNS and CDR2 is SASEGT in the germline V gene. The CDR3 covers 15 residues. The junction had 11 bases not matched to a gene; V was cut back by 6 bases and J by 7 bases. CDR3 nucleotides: TGTGCCAGCAGCAGCCTAACAGGGGGAAGACAGCCCCAGCATTTT. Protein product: CASSSLTGGRQPQHF.

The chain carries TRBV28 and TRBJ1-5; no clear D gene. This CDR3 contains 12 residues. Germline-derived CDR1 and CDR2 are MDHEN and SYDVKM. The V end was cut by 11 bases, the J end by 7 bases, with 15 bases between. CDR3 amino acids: CAGSNPGQPQHF. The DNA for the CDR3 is TGTGCCGGATCTAACCCGGGACAGCCCCAGCATTTT.

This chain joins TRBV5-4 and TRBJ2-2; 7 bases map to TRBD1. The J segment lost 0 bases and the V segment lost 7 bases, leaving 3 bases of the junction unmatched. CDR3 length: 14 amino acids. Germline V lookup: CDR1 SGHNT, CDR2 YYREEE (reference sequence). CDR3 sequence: CASQDRANTGELFF. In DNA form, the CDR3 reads TGTGCCAGCCAAGACAGGGCGAACACCGGGGAGCTGTTTTTT.

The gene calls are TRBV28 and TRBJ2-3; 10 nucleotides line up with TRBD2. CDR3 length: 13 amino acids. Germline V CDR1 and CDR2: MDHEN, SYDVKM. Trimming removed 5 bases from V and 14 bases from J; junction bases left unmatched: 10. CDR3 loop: CASSPSGRVSGYF. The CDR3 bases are TGTGCCAGCAGTCCTAGCGGGAGAGTTTCAGGGTATTTT.

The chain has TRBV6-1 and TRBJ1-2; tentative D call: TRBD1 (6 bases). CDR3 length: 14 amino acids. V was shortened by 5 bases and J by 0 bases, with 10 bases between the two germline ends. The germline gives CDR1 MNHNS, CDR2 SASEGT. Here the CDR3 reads CASSLGGTNYGYTF. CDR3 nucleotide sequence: TGTGCCAGCAGTTTAGGGGGTACTAACTATGGCTACACCTTC.

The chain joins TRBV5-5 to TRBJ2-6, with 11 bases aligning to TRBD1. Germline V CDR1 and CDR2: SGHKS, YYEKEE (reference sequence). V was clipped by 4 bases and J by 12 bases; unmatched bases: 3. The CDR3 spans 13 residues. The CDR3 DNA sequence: TGTGCCAGCAGCCCGGGACAGGGGGTCGTCCTGACTTTC. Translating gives CASSPGQGVVLTF.

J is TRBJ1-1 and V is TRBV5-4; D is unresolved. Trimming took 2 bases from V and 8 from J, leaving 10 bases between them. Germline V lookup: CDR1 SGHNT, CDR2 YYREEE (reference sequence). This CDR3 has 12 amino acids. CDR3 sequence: CASSFLVKEAFF. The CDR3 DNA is TGTGCCAGCAGCTTTTTAGTCAAAGAAGCTTTCTTT.

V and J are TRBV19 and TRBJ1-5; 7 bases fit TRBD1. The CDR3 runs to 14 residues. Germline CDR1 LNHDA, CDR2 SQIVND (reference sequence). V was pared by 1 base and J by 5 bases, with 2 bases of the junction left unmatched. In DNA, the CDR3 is TGTGCCAGTAGTATAGGCCAGGGGGATCAGCCCCAGCATTTT. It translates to CASSIGQGDQPQHF.

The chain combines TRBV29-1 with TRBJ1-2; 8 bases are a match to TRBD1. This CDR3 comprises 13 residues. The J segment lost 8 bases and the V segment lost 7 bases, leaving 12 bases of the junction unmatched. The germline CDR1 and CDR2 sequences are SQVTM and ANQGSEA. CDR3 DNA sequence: TGCAGCGCCACTCCAGGGGGCCCCGCGGGCTACACCTTC. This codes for CSATPGGPAGYTF. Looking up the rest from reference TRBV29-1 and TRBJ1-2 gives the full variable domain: SAVISQKPSRDICQRGTSLTIQCQVDSQVTMMFWYRQQPGQSLTLIATANQGSEATYESGFVIDKFPISRPNLTFSTLTVSNMSPEDSSIYLCSATPGGPAGYTFGSGTRLTVV.

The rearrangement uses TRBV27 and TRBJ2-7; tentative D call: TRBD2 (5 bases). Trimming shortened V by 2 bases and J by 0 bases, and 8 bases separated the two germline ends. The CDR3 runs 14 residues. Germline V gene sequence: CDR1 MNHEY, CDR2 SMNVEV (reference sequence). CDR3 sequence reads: CASSLTGSSYEQYF. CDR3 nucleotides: TGTGCCAGCAGTTTAACGGGGAGCTCCTACGAGCAGTACTTC.

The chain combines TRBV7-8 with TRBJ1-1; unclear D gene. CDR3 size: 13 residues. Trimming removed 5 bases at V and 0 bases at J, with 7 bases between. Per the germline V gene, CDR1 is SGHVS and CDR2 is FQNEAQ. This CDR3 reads CASSPTMNTEAFF. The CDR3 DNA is TGTGCCAGCAGCCCTACCATGAACACTGAAGCTTTCTTT. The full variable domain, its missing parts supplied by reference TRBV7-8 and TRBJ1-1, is GAGVSQSPRYKVAKRGQDVALRCDPISGHVSLFWYQQALGQGPEFLTYFQNEAQLDKSGLPSDRFFAERPEGSVSTLKIQRTQQEDSAVYLCASSPTMNTEAFFGQGTRLTVV.

CDR3 loop: CASSVQVNGELFF. In DNA form, the CDR3 reads TGCGCCAGCAGCGTACAGGTTAACGGGGAGCTGTTTTTT. The V gene is TRBV5-1, the J gene TRBJ2-2; possibly TRBD1 for D (5 bases). Germline assignment: CDR1 SGHRS and CDR2 YFSETQ. V lost 4 bases and J 7 bases, leaving 11 bases between the germline ends. This CDR3 is 13 amino acids long.

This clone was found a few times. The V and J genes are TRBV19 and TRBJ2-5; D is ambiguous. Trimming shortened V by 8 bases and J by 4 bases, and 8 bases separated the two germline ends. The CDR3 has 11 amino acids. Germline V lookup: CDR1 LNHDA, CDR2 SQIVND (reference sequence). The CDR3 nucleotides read TGTGCCAGTGGAGTGGGAGAGACCCAGTACTTC. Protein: CASGVGETQYF.

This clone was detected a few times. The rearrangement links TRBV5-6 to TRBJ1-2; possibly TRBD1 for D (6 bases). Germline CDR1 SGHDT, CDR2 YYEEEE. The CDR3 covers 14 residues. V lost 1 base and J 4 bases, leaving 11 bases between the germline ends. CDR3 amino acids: CASSLKGVGYGYTF. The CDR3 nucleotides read TGTGCCAGCAGCTTGAAGGGGGTGGGCTATGGCTACACCTTC. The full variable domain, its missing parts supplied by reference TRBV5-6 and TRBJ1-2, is DAGVTQSPTHLIKTRGQQVTLRCSPKSGHDTVSWYQQALGQGPQFIFQYYEEEERQRGNFPDRFSGHQFPNYSSELNVNALLLGDSALYLCASSLKGVGYGYTFGSGTRLTVV.

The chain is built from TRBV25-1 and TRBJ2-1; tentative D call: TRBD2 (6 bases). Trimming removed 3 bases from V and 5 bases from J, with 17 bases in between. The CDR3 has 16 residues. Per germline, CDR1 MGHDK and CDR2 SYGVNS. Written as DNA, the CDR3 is TGTGCCAGCAGTGACCCATCGCGGAGGGTGGACAATGAGCAGTTCTTC. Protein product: CASSDPSRRVDNEQFF.

The CDR3 loop is CASRAQRRGRETQYF. The CDR3 DNA reads as TGTGCCAGCAGGGCACAGAGAAGGGGTCGAGAGACCCAGTACTTC. The V gene is TRBV6-1, the J gene TRBJ2-5; perhaps TRBD1 as D (5 bases). CDR1 is MNHNS, CDR2 SASEGT, per germline. This CDR3 spans 15 amino acids. V dropped 6 bases and J dropped 4 bases, with 18 bases sitting between them.

The CDR3 bases are TGTGCCAGCAGTGTTGTCAGTGACACCATATATTTT. Amino acids: CASSVVSDTIYF. The V gene is TRBV6-1, the J gene TRBJ1-3; D ambiguous. Germline CDR1 is MNHNS and CDR2 is SASEGT. Trimming removed 4 bases from V and 8 bases from J, with 9 bases in between. The CDR3 consists of 12 residues.

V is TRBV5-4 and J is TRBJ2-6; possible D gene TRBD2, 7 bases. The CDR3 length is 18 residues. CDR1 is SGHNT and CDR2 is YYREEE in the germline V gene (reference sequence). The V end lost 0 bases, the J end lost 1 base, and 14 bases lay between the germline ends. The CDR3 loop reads CASSLVLQGLSGANVLTF. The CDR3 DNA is TGTGCCAGCAGCTTGGTGTTACAGGGACTATCTGGGGCCAACGTCCTGACTTTC.

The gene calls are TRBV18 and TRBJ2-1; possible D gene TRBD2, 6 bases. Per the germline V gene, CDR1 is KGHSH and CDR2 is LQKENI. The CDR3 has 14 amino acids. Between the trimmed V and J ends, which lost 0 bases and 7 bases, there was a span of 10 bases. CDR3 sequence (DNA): TGTGCCAGCTCACCACCGACTAGTAGGAATGAGCAGTTCTTC. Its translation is CASSPPTSRNEQFF. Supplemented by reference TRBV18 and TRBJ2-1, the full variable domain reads NAGVMQNPRHLVRRRGQEARLRCSPMKGHSHVYWYRQLPEEGLKFMVYLQKENIIDESGMPKERFSAEFPKEGPSILRIQQVVRGDSAAYFCASSPPTSRNEQFFGPGTRLTVL.

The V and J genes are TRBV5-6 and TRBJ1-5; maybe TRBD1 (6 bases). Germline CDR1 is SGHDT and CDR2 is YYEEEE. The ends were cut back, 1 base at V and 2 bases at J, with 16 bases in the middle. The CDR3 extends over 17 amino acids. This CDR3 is CASSLWGRGGRNQPQHF. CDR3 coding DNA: TGTGCCAGCAGCTTGTGGGGGAGGGGGGGGCGCAATCAGCCCCAGCATTTT.

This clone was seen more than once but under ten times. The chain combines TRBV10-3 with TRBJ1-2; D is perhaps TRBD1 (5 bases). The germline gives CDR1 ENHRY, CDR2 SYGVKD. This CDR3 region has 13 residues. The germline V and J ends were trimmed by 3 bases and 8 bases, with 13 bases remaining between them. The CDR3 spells CAISDVSSGGYTF. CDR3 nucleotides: TGTGCCATCAGTGATGTCAGTTCAGGGGGCTACACCTTC.

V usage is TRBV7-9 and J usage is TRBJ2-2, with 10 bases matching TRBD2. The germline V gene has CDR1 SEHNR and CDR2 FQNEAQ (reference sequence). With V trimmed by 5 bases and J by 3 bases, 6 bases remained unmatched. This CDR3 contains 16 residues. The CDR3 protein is CASSLLAGRDTGELFF. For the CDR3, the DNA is TGTGCCAGCAGCCTACTAGCGGGAAGGGACACCGGGGAGCTGTTTTTT.